This passage covers 28 T cell receptor beta chains from one sample sequenced in a study of T cell repertoires in cytomegalovirus infection. No cognate antigen is known for these TCRs. TCRdb independently ran MiXCR on the reads; one entry per CDR3 protein. The sample yields around 800,000 distinct CDR3 sequences, 30% to 35% seen once. Sequences were derived from cultured CD8+ T cells from PBMCs, sampled from culture after CMV antigen stimulation. These receptors originate from a human donor in good health (CMV status not recorded). Some clones in this sample may be carry-over from other donors' samples.

This clonotype was seen repeatedly, ten times or more. This chain links TRBV7-6 with TRBJ2-7, with a weak D call TRBD1 (6 bases). V was clipped by 5 bases and J by 0 bases, with 14 bases between them. The CDR3 contains 15 residues. Germline values: CDR1 SGHVS, CDR2 FNYEAQ. As DNA, the CDR3 is TGTGCCAGCAGCCTTGGGACATCCAGCTCCTACGAGCAGTACTTC. Residues: CASSLGTSSSYEQYF.

This clonotype was picked up many times. V usage is TRBV7-8 and J usage is TRBJ2-2; D gene unclear. V gave up 2 bases and J gave up 1 base, with 8 bases separating them. Germline CDR1 reads SGHVS; CDR2 reads FQNEAQ. CDR3 length: 15 amino acids. The CDR3 loop reads CASSLLLVNTGELFF. DNA of the CDR3: TGTGCCAGCAGCTTACTTCTGGTGAACACCGGGGAGCTGTTTTTT.

The sample holds many counts of this clonotype. The genes are TRBV7-2 and TRBJ1-4; 8 bases fit TRBD1. Trimming removed 5 bases from V and 3 bases from J; junction bases left unmatched: 14. The germline gives CDR1 SGHTA, CDR2 FQGNSA. CDR3 length: 18 amino acids. CDR3 DNA sequence: TGTGCCAGCAGCCCCCCACAGGGGGTCGTCTTTCCTAATGAAAAACTGTTTTTT. Protein: CASSPPQGVVFPNEKLFF.

This clonotype showed up just a few times. V gene TRBV7-6 combines with J gene TRBJ2-1; 10 bases are shared with TRBD2. There are 15 residues in the CDR3. V trimming: 5 bases; J trimming: 10 bases; junction bases outside the gene matches: 11. Germline values: CDR1 SGHVS, CDR2 FNYEAQ. The CDR3 DNA reads as TGTGCCAGCAGCCCAGGCTCTAGCGGGGGTCGGGAGCAGTTCTTC. This sequence encodes CASSPGSSGGREQFF.

The chain employs TRBV28 and TRBJ1-1; no reliable D call. Germline CDR1 is MDHEN and CDR2 is SYDVKM. V lost 5 bases and J 5 bases, leaving 9 bases between the germline ends. This CDR3 has 12 amino acids. Here the CDR3 reads CASSTMGTEAFF. The DNA for the CDR3 is TGTGCCAGCAGTACGATGGGGACTGAAGCTTTCTTT.

This chain uses TRBV7-9 with TRBJ1-6; TRBD1 matches at 8 bases. Germline V gene data show CDR1 as SEHNR and CDR2 as FQNEAQ (reference sequence). After removal of 4 bases from V and 5 bases from J, the junction contained 7 bases not matched to a gene. There are 16 residues in the CDR3. The CDR3 DNA reads TGTGCCAGCAGCTCCCCTAGGACAGGGAATAATTCACCCCTCCACTTT. Translation: CASSSPRTGNNSPLHF.

The chain links TRBV7-9 to TRBJ2-7; the D call may be TRBD1 or TRBD2 (5 bases each). The germline V and J ends were trimmed by 5 bases and 3 bases, with 17 bases remaining between them. The CDR3 has 15 residues. The germline CDR1 and CDR2 sequences are SEHNR and FQNEAQ (reference sequence). In DNA, the CDR3 is TGTGCCAGCAGCGAAACCGGGACGGCCATCTACGAGCAGTACTTC. It specifies CASSETGTAIYEQYF. The whole variable domain, filled in from reference TRBV7-9 and TRBJ2-7, reads DTGVSQNPRHKITKRGQNVTFRCDPISEHNRLYWYRQTLGQGPEFLTYFQNEAQLEKSRLLSDRFSAERPKGSFSTLEIQRTEQGDSAMYLCASSETGTAIYEQYFGPGTRLTVT.

This clonotype was recorded at least ten times. The chain links TRBV7-6 to TRBJ2-5; tentatively, D is TRBD1 (5 bases). The CDR3 is made up of 15 amino acids. Germline V gives CDR1 SGHVS, CDR2 FNYEAQ. V shed 5 bases and J shed 4 bases, with 17 bases lying between them. CDR3 DNA sequence: TGTGCCAGCAGCCCGACCTTGGGGCACCTAGAGACCCAGTACTTC. The encoded protein is CASSPTLGHLETQYF.

The rearrangement uses TRBV28 and TRBJ1-1; the D gene is possibly TRBD1 (5 bases). This CDR3 comprises 17 residues. The germline V and J ends were trimmed by 3 bases and 1 base, with 18 bases remaining between them. The germline V gene encodes CDR1 MDHEN and CDR2 SYDVKM. In nucleotides, the CDR3 is TGTGCCAGCAGTTTCTCCAGGGAGTACCCCCAGAACACTGAAGCTTTCTTT. It is translated as CASSFSREYPQNTEAFF.

This rearrangement joins TRBV7-8 to TRBJ1-5, with a tentative D call TRBD1 (5 bases). Trimming stripped 4 bases from V and 6 bases from J, with 16 bases between. The V gene's germline CDR1 is SGHVS and CDR2 FQNEAQ. The CDR3 loop spans 15 amino acids. The CDR3 sequence: CASSSGHGRGQPQHF. The CDR3 region has the DNA TGTGCCAGCAGCTCCGGACACGGAAGAGGTCAGCCCCAGCATTTT.

This clonotype was seen many times. The rearrangement uses TRBV6-2 or TRBV6-3 and TRBJ2-2; no clear D. The V end lost 3 bases, the J end lost 0 bases, and 5 bases lay between the germline ends. This CDR3 comprises 14 residues. Per the germline V gene, CDR1 is MNHEY and CDR2 is SVGEGT. The CDR3 sequence: CASSYDTNTGELFF. DNA of the CDR3: TGTGCCAGCAGTTATGACACGAACACCGGGGAGCTGTTTTTT.

J is TRBJ2-1 and V is TRBV29-1; D is unresolved. The ends were cut back, 0 bases at V and 2 bases at J, with 8 bases in the middle. This CDR3 contains 14 residues. CDR1 is SQVTM, CDR2 ANQGSEA, per germline. The CDR3 loop reads CSVEDKGAYNEQFF. The CDR3 coding sequence is TGCAGCGTTGAAGATAAAGGCGCCTACAATGAGCAGTTCTTC.

This clonotype has only a few counts. The V gene is TRBV12-3 or TRBV12-4, the J gene TRBJ2-3; 12 nucleotides agree with TRBD2. The CDR3 runs to 16 residues. The ends lost 6 bases at V and 6 bases at J; junction bases unmatched: 10. The CDR3 loop is CASSYTSGGLPDTQYF. The CDR3 nucleotides are TGTGCCAGCAGCTATACTAGCGGGGGGCTCCCGGATACGCAGTATTTT.

The chain combines TRBV19 with TRBJ1-5; D not certain. CDR1 is LNHDA, CDR2 SQIVND, per germline (reference sequence). Trimming removed 6 bases at V and 0 bases at J, with 15 bases between. The CDR3 has 16 amino acids. CDR3 sequence: CASRVKVRYSNQPQHF. The CDR3, as DNA: TGTGCCAGTAGGGTCAAGGTGAGATATAGCAATCAGCCCCAGCATTTT.

This sequence joins TRBV18 and TRBJ2-7; 12 nucleotides align to TRBD2. The germline V gene has CDR1 KGHSH and CDR2 LQKENI. This CDR3 region has 15 residues. V shed 1 base and J 6 bases; nucleotides not matched to a gene: 4. The CDR3 loop reads CASSPRTSGEGEQYV. CDR3 in DNA: TGTGCCAGCTCACCACGGACTAGCGGGGAAGGCGAGCAGTACGTC.

J is TRBJ1-1 and V is TRBV20-1; 7 bases match TRBD1. CDR3 length: 14 residues. The ends lost 4 bases at V and 5 bases at J; junction bases unmatched: 10. Germline V gives CDR1 DFQATT, CDR2 SNEGSKA (reference sequence). This CDR3 reads CSATPTDRPTEAFF. CDR3 bases: TGCAGTGCTACCCCCACGGACAGGCCGACTGAAGCTTTCTTT.

This clonotype was observed a single time. The V and J genes are TRBV29-1 and TRBJ2-7; D is ambiguous. Germline V gives CDR1 SQVTM, CDR2 ANQGSEA. The CDR3 runs 12 residues. V was cut by 0 bases and J by 4 bases, with 7 bases left in between. CDR3 nucleotides: TGCAGCGTTGAAGAGACGGGTTACGAGCAGTACTTC. Its protein is CSVEETGYEQYF.

This clonotype has a handful of counts. The V and J genes are TRBV7-9 and TRBJ2-1; 9 nucleotides agree with TRBD1. The V gene end was trimmed by 2 bases and the J gene end by 3 bases; junction bases not matched to a gene: 2. CDR3 length equals 15 residues. Germline V gene sequence: CDR1 SEHNR, CDR2 FQNEAQ (reference sequence). CDR3 sequence reads: CASSLTGGRYNEQFF. CDR3 bases: TGTGCCAGCAGCTTAACAGGGGGCCGCTACAATGAGCAGTTCTTC.

The J gene is TRBJ2-7, the V gene TRBV28; D possibly matches TRBD1 or TRBD2 (6 bases each). CDR3 length equals 15 residues. Looked up from germline, CDR1 is MDHEN and CDR2 is SYDVKM. Trimming pared 5 bases from V and 2 bases from J, leaving 16 bases between. CDR3 residues: CASSPRGAPAYEQYV. The CDR3 nucleotides read TGTGCCAGCAGTCCTAGGGGGGCTCCAGCCTACGAGCAGTACGTC.

This clonotype was picked up a small number of times. The chain couples TRBV12-3 or TRBV12-4 to TRBJ2-3; perhaps TRBD2 as D (6 bases). The V gene lost 3 bases and the J gene lost 1 base, with 14 bases spanning the gap. There are 16 residues in the CDR3. The DNA for the CDR3 is TGTGCCAGCAGTTTCACACGGCGGGGCCGCACAGATACGCAGTATTTT. Translating gives CASSFTRRGRTDTQYF.

The chain recombines TRBV5-5 with TRBJ2-1; the D gene could be TRBD1 or TRBD2 (5 bases each). Per germline, CDR1 SGHKS and CDR2 YYEKEE (reference sequence). Trimming took off 6 bases at V and 5 bases at J, with 15 bases between the two ends. The CDR3 is 14 residues long. CDR3 nucleotide sequence: TGTGCCAGCACCGGGGACGCAGGGAACAATGAGCAGTTCTTC. Translated, it gives CASTGDAGNNEQFF.

The chain's CDR3 is CASSDALAGDDYNEQFF. The CDR3 DNA is TGTGCCAGCAGCGATGCTTTAGCGGGGGACGACTACAATGAGCAGTTCTTC. The genes are TRBV5-5 and TRBJ2-1, with 9 bases identical to TRBD2. V shed 4 bases, J shed 3 bases, and the junction held 11 bases outside the gene matches. The CDR3 is made up of 17 amino acids. Germline values: CDR1 SGHKS, CDR2 YYEKEE (reference sequence).

The rearrangement joins TRBV18 to TRBJ2-2, with D possibly being TRBD1 (8 bases). Trimming took 4 bases from V and 3 from J, leaving 15 bases between them. Germline V CDR1 and CDR2: KGHSH, LQKENI. This CDR3 is built from 16 residues. CDR3 in amino acids: CASSLRTGRDTGELFF. In DNA, the CDR3 is TGTGCCAGCTCACTTCGGACAGGGAGGGACACCGGGGAGCTGTTTTTT.

This clonotype was detected only a few times. The V call is TRBV14, the J call TRBJ1-1; D gene ambiguous. V shed 1 base and J shed 3 bases, with 12 bases lying between them. The CDR3 has 15 residues. The germline CDR1 and CDR2 sequences are SGHDN and FVKESK. The CDR3 reads CASSQVIVRDTEAFF. The CDR3, as DNA: TGTGCCAGCAGCCAAGTAATCGTGAGGGACACTGAAGCTTTCTTT.

V usage is TRBV4-3 and J usage is TRBJ2-2; a weak D match, TRBD1 (5 bases). The CDR3 sequence is 16 residues long. CDR1 and CDR2 from the germline V gene are LGHNA and YSLEER. V was clipped by 0 bases and J by 0 bases, with 8 bases between them. CDR3 sequence (DNA): TGCGCCAGCAGCCAAGAGGCAGGGACGAACACCGGGGAGCTGTTTTTT. Translated, it gives CASSQEAGTNTGELFF.

The table lists this clonotype with a few counts. The chain combines TRBV2 with TRBJ2-7, with no clear D. V was pared by 5 bases and J by 2 bases, with 4 bases between. Looked up from germline, CDR1 is SNHLY and CDR2 is FYNNEI. This CDR3 is built from 11 residues. As DNA, the CDR3 is TGTGCCAGCAGTCCGACCTACGAGCAGTACTTC. Its translation: CASSPTYEQYF.

This clonotype was counted many times. The J gene is TRBJ1-4, the V gene TRBV12-3 or TRBV12-4; 11 bases line up with TRBD1. J gave up 7 bases and V 5 bases, and 9 bases lay outside the gene matches. CDR3 length: 16 amino acids. Written as DNA, the CDR3 is TGTGCCAGCAGTACCCCTCGGACAGGGGGCGGTGAAAAACTGTTTTTT. This encodes CASSTPRTGGGEKLFF.

This clonotype was seen a few times. This chain links TRBV6-1 with TRBJ1-2; 8 bases align to TRBD1. This CDR3 has 16 residues. V gave up 1 base and J gave up 4 bases; unmatched junction bases: 8. Germline V gene data show CDR1 as MNHNS and CDR2 as SASEGT. CDR3 coding DNA: TGTGCCAGCAGTGAAGTTCCAGGGGGCATAGTCTATGGCTACACCTTC. Residues: CASSEVPGGIVYGYTF.